A selection of T cell receptor beta chains follows, all from one sample in a study of T cell repertoires in cytomegalovirus infection. TCRdb reanalysed the reads using MiXCR and keeps one entry per CDR3 protein. The profile shows approximately 400,000 distinct CDR3 sequences, roughly 30% of them singletons. The specimen sequenced was PBMCs. These receptors originate from a human donor in good health (CMV status not recorded). Some clones in this sample may be carry-over from other donors' samples. Both conserved end residues are part of each CDR3. The order of the fields is V gene, J gene, CDR3 protein.

V: TRBV5-6; J: TRBJ2-1; CDR3: CASSLWTSGGTRPYNEQFF
V: TRBV2; J: TRBJ2-3; CDR3: CASSEFDSGGIGADTQYF
V: TRBV5-1; J: TRBJ2-3; CDR3: CASSYTGGGPVTDTQYF
V: TRBV20-1; J: TRBJ2-2; CDR3: CSARGDGELFF
V: TRBV19; J: TRBJ1-5; CDR3: CASSRTGGNSNQPQHF
V: TRBV27; J: TRBJ1-6; CDR3: CASSFGRSLMMALHF
V: TRBV7-6; J: TRBJ2-2; CDR3: CASSLRPLQGSSTGELFF
V: TRBV6-6; J: TRBJ1-3; CDR3: CASSLASTGNTIYF
V: TRBV7-2; J: TRBJ2-5; CDR3: CASSLAGQGASGETQYF
V: TRBV7-9; J: TRBJ2-7; CDR3: CASSLAGFQEQYF
V: TRBV7-2; J: TRBJ1-6; CDR3: CASSPGQGRSYNSPLHF
V: TRBV5-4; J: TRBJ1-6; CDR3: CASTQGGKNSPLHF
V: TRBV7-3; J: TRBJ1-2; CDR3: CSSSDRTGKTNYGYTF
V: TRBV6-5; J: TRBJ2-2; CDR3: CASRGSWDTGELFF
V: TRBV28; J: TRBJ2-7; CDR3: CASYPPGSYEQYF
V: TRBV4-1; J: TRBJ2-3; CDR3: CASSQEGGGTSFPEWDTQYF
V: TRBV7-3; J: TRBJ1-1; CDR3: CASSRETGGHFTEAFF
V: TRBV29-1; J: TRBJ2-1; CDR3: CSVRTGAEQFF
V: TRBV28; J: TRBJ1-5; CDR3: CASRGPGRNQPQHF
V: TRBV7-2; J: TRBJ2-5; CDR3: CASSLSSGSETQYF
V: TRBV20-1; J: TRBJ2-1; CDR3: CSARGGSYNEQFF
V: TRBV15; J: TRBJ2-5; CDR3: CATSRDRLAGGRETQYF
V: TRBV4-1; J: TRBJ2-7; CDR3: CASSQPLKGWASGGYEQYF
V: TRBV9; J: TRBJ2-7; CDR3: CASSVGAGSYEQYF
V: TRBV7-2; J: TRBJ2-5; CDR3: CASSPLGGGIKETQYF
V: TRBV6-1; J: TRBJ1-5; CDR3: CASSSYRGGNQPQHF
V: TRBV5-1; J: TRBJ2-5; CDR3: CASSSPLGTSGGQETQYF
V: TRBV7-8; J: TRBJ2-3; CDR3: CASTTGLAGGLGTDTQYF
V: TRBV7-8; J: TRBJ2-2; CDR3: CASSSVPGELFF
V: TRBV15; J: TRBJ2-7; CDR3: CATSRERDRGHEQYF
V: TRBV19; J: TRBJ2-7; CDR3: CASSIRGTGLYEQYF
V: TRBV7-6; J: TRBJ2-7; CDR3: CASSLSGAHGEQYF
V: TRBV6-5; J: TRBJ2-7; CDR3: CASSYDGGQGDFEQYF
V: TRBV3-1; J: TRBJ1-5; CDR3: CASSSDRGNNQPQHF
V: TRBV6-1; J: TRBJ2-2; CDR3: CATPGRDRNTGELFF
V: TRBV6-6; J: TRBJ2-3; CDR3: CASSRTGGRGSDTQYF
V: TRBV7-8; J: TRBJ2-2; CDR3: CASSLALGGLVNTGELFF
V: TRBV6-5; J: TRBJ2-5; CDR3: CASSLSLGSSAETQYF
V: TRBV12-3/TRBV12-4; J: TRBJ1-1; CDR3: CASSFKGRNTEAFF
V: TRBV7-2; J: TRBJ2-2; CDR3: CASSRFDTGELFF
V: TRBV7-2; J: TRBJ1-4; CDR3: CASRVGLRGATNEKLFF
V: TRBV27; J: TRBJ1-6; CDR3: CASSSTGFVSNSPLHF
V: TRBV7-8; J: TRBJ1-6; CDR3: CASSHRPPQGSPLHF
V: TRBV6-1; J: TRBJ1-6; CDR3: CASSASVGTANSPLHF
V: TRBV6-6; J: TRBJ1-1; CDR3: CASSYLGGTEAFF
V: TRBV7-6; J: TRBJ2-7; CDR3: CASSLSDSGGSEQYF
V: TRBV2; J: TRBJ2-7; CDR3: CASSEGDGFYEQYF
V: TRBV6-5; J: TRBJ2-3; CDR3: CASKLLAGGSTDTQYF